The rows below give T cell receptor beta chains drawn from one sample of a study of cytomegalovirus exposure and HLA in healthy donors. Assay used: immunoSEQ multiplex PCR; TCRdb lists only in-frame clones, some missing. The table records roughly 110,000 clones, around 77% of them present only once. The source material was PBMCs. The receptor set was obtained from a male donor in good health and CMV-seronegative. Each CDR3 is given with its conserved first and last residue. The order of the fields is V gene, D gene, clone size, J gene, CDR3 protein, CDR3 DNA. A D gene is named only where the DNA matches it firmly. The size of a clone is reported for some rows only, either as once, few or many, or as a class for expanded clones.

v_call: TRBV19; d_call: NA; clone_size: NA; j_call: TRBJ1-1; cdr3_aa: CASSIIAVNTEAFF; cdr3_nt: TGTGCCAGTAGTATAATAGCGGTGAACACTGAAGCTTTCTTT
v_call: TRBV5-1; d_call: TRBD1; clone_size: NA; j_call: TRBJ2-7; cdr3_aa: CASSLSTGYYEQYF; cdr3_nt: TGCGCCAGCAGCTTATCGACAGGGTACTACGAGCAGTACTTC
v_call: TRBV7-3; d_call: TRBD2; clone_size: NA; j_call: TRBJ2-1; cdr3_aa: CASSWREGLDEQFF; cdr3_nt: TGTGCCAGCAGCTGGCGGGAGGGCCTTGATGAGCAGTTCTTC
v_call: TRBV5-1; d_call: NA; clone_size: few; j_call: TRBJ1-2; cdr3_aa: CASSREPGGYTF; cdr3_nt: TGCGCCAGCAGCCGTGAGCCCGGTGGCTACACCTTC
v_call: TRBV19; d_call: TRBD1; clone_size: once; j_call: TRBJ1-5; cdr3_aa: CASTGWDRGMSNQPQHF; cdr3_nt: TGTGCCAGTACGGGGTGGGACAGGGGAATGAGCAATCAGCCCCAGCATTTT
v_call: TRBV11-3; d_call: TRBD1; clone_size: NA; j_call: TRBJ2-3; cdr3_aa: CASSPGTGGTDTQYF; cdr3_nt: TGTGCCAGCAGCCCCGGGACAGGGGGCACAGATACGCAGTATTTT
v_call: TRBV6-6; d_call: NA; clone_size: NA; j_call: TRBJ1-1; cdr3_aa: CASSYREAEAFF; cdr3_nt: TGTGCCAGCAGTTACAGGGAGGCTGAAGCTTTCTTT
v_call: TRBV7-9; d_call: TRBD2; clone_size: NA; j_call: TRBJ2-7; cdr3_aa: CASSFVQREGREQYF; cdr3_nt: TGTGCCAGCAGCTTCGTTCAGCGGGAGGGCCGCGAGCAGTACTTC
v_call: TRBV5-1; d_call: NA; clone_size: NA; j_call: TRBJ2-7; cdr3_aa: CASSLGYPGRNFYEQYF; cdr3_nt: TGCGCCAGCAGCTTGGGGTACCCAGGCCGAAATTTCTACGAGCAGTACTTC
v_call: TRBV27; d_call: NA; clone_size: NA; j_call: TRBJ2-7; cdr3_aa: CASSPSLGRVYEQYF; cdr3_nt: TGTGCCAGCAGTCCATCCCTCGGCAGGGTCTACGAGCAGTACTTC
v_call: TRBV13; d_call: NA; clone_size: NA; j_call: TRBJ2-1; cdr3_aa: CASSTVPGRDEQFF; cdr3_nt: TGTGCCAGCAGCACCGTCCCTGGGCGTGATGAGCAGTTCTTC
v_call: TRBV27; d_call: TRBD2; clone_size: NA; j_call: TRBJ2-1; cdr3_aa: CASSFSVGIAGGNEQFF; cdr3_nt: TGTGCCAGCAGTTTCAGTGTTGGGATAGCGGGAGGGAATGAGCAGTTCTTC
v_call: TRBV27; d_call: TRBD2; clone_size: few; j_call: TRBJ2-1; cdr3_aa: CASSTSHNEQFF; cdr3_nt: TGTGCCAGTTCGACTAGCCACAATGAGCAGTTCTTC
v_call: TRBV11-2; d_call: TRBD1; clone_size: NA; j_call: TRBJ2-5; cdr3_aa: CASSGTGASEETQYF; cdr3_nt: TGTGCCAGTTCCGGGACAGGGGCGTCGGAAGAGACCCAGTACTTC
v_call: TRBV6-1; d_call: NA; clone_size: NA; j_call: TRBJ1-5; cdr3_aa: CASSEGAGAFVDNQPQHF; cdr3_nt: TGTGCCAGTAGTGAAGGGGCGGGAGCATTCGTGGACAATCAGCCCCAGCATTTT
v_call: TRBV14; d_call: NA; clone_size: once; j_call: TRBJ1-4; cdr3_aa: CASSQDREVKTNEKLFF; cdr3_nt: TGTGCCAGCAGCCAAGACCGGGAGGTAAAGACTAATGAAAAACTGTTTTTT
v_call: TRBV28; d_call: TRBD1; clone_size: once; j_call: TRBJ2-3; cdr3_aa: CASSLLGTGGADTQYF; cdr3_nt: TGTGCCAGCAGTTTATTAGGGACAGGGGGCGCAGATACGCAGTATTTT
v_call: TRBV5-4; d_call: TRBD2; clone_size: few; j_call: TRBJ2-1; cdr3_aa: CASSLTPSGSNEQFF; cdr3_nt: TGTGCCAGCAGCTTGACTCCTAGCGGGAGTAATGAGCAGTTCTTC
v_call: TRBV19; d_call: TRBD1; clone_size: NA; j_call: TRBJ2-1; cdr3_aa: CASKTGQENNEQFF; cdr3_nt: TGTGCCAGCAAGACGGGACAGGAAAACAATGAGCAGTTCTTC
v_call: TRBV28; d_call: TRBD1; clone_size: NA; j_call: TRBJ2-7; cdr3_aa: CASKARGQRAYEQYF; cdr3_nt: TGTGCCAGCAAGGCAAGGGGACAGCGAGCTTACGAGCAGTACTTC
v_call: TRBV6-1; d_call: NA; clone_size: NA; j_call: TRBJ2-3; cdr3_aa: CASSGSRTDTQYF; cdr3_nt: TGTGCCAGCAGCGGGAGTAGGACAGATACGCAGTATTTT
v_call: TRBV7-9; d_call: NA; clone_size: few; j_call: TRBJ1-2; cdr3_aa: CASSSRRDYGYTF; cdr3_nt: TGTGCCAGCAGCTCCCGACGGGACTATGGCTACACCTTC
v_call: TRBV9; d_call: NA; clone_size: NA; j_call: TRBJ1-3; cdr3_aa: CASSVEQGYSGNTIYF; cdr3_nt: TGTGCCAGCAGCGTAGAACAGGGTTACTCTGGAAACACCATATATTTT
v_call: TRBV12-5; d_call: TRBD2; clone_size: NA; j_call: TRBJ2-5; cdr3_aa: CASGLSPWGLAGGPGGETQYF; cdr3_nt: TGTGCTAGTGGTTTGTCGCCGTGGGGACTAGCGGGAGGGCCGGGTGGGGAGACCCAGTACTTC
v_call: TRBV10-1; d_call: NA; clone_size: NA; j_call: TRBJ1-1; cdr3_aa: CASSRGTEAFF; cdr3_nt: TGCGCCAGCAGTAGGGGGACTGAAGCTTTCTTT
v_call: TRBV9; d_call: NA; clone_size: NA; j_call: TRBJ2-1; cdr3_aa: CASSVVGSYNEQFF; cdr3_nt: TGTGCCAGCAGCGTAGTTGGCAGCTACAATGAGCAGTTCTTC
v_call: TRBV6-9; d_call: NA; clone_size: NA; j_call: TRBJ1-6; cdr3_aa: CASSYPLSSYNSPLHF; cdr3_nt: TGTGCCAGCAGTTATCCCCTGAGCTCCTATAATTCACCCCTCCACTTT
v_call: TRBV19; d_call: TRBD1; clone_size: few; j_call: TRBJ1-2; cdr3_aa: CASRRTPGQGSYGYTF; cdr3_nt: TGTGCCAGTAGGCGAACTCCGGGACAGGGCTCCTATGGCTACACCTTC
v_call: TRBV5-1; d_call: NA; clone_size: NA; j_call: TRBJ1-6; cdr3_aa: CARRGVGTGRTYSPLHF; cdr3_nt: TGCGCCAGGAGAGGCGTCGGAACAGGGCGGACGTATTCACCCCTCCACTTT
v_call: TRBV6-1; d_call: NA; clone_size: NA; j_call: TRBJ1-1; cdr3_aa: CASKRGGTEAFF; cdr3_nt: TGTGCCAGTAAGAGGGGGGGAACGGAAGCTTTCTTT
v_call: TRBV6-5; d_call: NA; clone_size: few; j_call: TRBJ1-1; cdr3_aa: CASRLHTGNTEAFF; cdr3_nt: TGTGCCAGCAGACTACATACAGGGAACACTGAAGCTTTCTTT
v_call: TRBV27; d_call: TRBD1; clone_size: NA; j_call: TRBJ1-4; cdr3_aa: CASRSGTGREKLFF; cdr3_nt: TGTGCCAGCAGGAGCGGGACAGGTCGTGAAAAACTGTTTTTT
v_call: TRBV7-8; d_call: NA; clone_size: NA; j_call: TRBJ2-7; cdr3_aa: CASSLSEFPTEQYF; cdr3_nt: TGTGCCAGCAGCTTATCGGAGTTCCCTACTGAGCAGTACTTC
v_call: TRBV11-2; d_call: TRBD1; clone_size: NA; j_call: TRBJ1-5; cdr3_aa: CASSAGQLNQPQHF; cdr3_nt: TGTGCCAGCAGCGCGGGACAGCTCAATCAGCCCCAGCATTTT
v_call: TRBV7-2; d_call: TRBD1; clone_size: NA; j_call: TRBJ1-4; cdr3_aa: CASSLAGAPHTGVGLFF; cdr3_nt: TGTGCCAGCAGCTTAGCGGGCGCACCACACACAGGGGTAGGACTGTTTTTT
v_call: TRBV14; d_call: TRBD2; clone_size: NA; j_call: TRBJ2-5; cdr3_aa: CASSQGVETAGTSGKKQYF; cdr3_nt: TGTGCCAGCAGCCAAGGAGTTGAGACAGCCGGGACTAGCGGGAAGAAGCAGTACTTC
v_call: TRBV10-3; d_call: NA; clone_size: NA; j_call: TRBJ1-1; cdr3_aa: CAIRRGPNTEAFF; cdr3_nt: TGTGCCATCAGGCGGGGCCCAAACACTGAAGCTTTCTTT
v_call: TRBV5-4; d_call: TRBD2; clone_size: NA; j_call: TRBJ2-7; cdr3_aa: CASSPQSGISYEQYF; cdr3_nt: TGTGCCAGCAGCCCTCAAAGCGGGATATCCTACGAGCAGTACTTC
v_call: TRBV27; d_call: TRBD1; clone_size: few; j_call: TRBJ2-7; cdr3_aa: CASSSRTGPNEQYF; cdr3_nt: TGTGCCAGCAGTTCTCGGACAGGACCCAACGAGCAGTACTTC